These 30 T cell receptor beta chains were all obtained from the same sample, sequenced in a study of kidney transplant recipient with SARS-CoV-2 infection. From the reads, TCRdb called clonotypes with MiXCR, one entry per CDR3 protein. The data show under 300,000 distinct CDR3 sequences, less than 35% seen once. This sample comprised a blood sample, obtained at baseline and between days 110 and 120 from a kidney transplant recipient. Receptors were obtained from a male patient aged 25 to 39 who had COVID-19 and was a kidney transplant recipient. Part of the T cell pool may stem from the graft donor.

This clonotype was counted at least ten times. The V call is TRBV25-1, the J call TRBJ1-2; no definite D call. CDR3 length: 17 amino acids. Trimming cost V 5 bases and J 4 bases, with 23 bases left between them. The germline CDR1 and CDR2 sequences are MGHDK and SYGVNS. CDR3 in amino acids: CASSIMRELGKTYGYTF. CDR3 sequence (DNA): TGTGCCAGCAGTATCATGCGAGAACTGGGAAAGACCTATGGCTACACCTTC.

This clonotype has a count of ten or more. The rearrangement joins TRBV2 to TRBJ1-5, with 7 bases fitting TRBD1. There are 18 residues in the CDR3. J lost 6 bases, V lost 6 bases, and 20 bases had no gene match. CDR1 is SNHLY, CDR2 FYNNEI, per germline. CDR3 DNA sequence: TGTGCCAGCAGCTTTACGACAGGGTCGAAACCGCAGGTTCAGCCCCAGCATTTT. Translating gives CASSFTTGSKPQVQPQHF.

This clonotype was seen at least ten times. The DNA of the CDR3 is TGTGCCAGCAGCAGGATCATTCCCATTTCAATTCGCACTGAAGCTTTCTTT. The encoded protein is CASSRIIPISIRTEAFF. The gene calls are TRBV3-1 and TRBJ1-1, with no clear D. This CDR3 is 17 amino acids long. CDR1 is LGHDT, CDR2 YNNKEL, per germline (reference sequence). V lost 5 bases and J 4 bases, leaving 23 bases between the germline ends.

The chain is built from TRBV11-2 and TRBJ2-1; D is undetermined. Germline CDR1 SGHAT, CDR2 FQNNGV. The length of the CDR3 is 15 residues. V shed 0 bases and J shed 7 bases, with 13 bases lying between them. The CDR3 reads CASSLERSSRNEQFF. Written as DNA, the CDR3 is TGTGCCAGCAGCTTAGAACGTAGTAGCCGGAATGAGCAGTTCTTC.

Ten or more counts support this clonotype. CDR3 residues: CASIPGQDSTDTQYF. DNA for the CDR3: TGTGCCAGTATCCCGGGACAGGATAGCACAGATACGCAGTATTTT. The J gene is TRBJ2-3, the V gene TRBV2; 8 nucleotides line up with TRBD1. V was clipped by 9 bases and J by 0 bases; unmatched bases: 8. Looked up from germline, CDR1 is SNHLY and CDR2 is FYNNEI. The CDR3 sequence is 15 residues long.

A note on this clonotype: One base away lies a much larger clone, so this may be a sequencing read error. This sequence joins TRBV6-5 and TRBJ1-2; the D is unclear. Germline CDR1 and CDR2: MNHEY and SVGAGI. The CDR3 has 17 amino acids. V lost 5 bases and J 4 bases, leaving 23 bases between the germline ends. The CDR3 here is CASSAAFSMRKTYGYTF. The CDR3 DNA follows: TGTGCCAGCAGTGCCGCTTTCTCTATGCGAAAGACCTATGGCTACACCTTC.

Note on this clonotype: This may stem from a read error, because a much larger clone lies one nucleotide away. This sequence joins TRBV7-7 and TRBJ1-2; unclear D gene. Trimming removed 5 bases from V and 4 bases from J, with 23 bases in between. Germline CDR1 SSHAT, CDR2 FNYEAQ (reference sequence). There are 17 residues in the CDR3. The CDR3 nucleotides read TGTGCCAGCAGCAGACTAGGTAAGTGCCGAAAGACCTATGGCTACACCTTC. Its protein product is CASSRLGKCRKTYGYTF.

A note on this clonotype: This may arise from a read error, as a much more abundant clone is one base away. The chain combines TRBV3-1 with TRBJ1-1; D is unclear. There are 17 residues in the CDR3. From germline, CDR1 is LGHDT and CDR2 YNNKEL (reference sequence). V shed 5 bases and J shed 6 bases, with 25 bases lying between them. The CDR3 sequence: CASSTTAPISIRSEAFF. CDR3 DNA sequence: TGTGCCAGCAGCACCACGGCTCCCATTTCAATTCGCTCTGAAGCTTTCTTT.

This clonotype was recorded at least ten times. The V call is TRBV6-5, the J call TRBJ2-5, with 13 nucleotides matching TRBD2. V lost 8 bases and J lost 4; bases outside the gene matches: 10. Germline V gives CDR1 MNHEY, CDR2 SVGAGI. The CDR3 is made up of 16 amino acids. The CDR3 nucleotides are TGTGCCAGCGCCGGACTAGCGGGAGAGGGGGGAGAGACCCAGTACTTC. Translation gives CASAGLAGEGGETQYF.

The chain carries TRBV20-1 and TRBJ1-1; D unclear. Germline CDR1 DFQATT, CDR2 SNEGSKA (reference sequence). The CDR3 consists of 13 residues. DNA of the CDR3: TGCCTCCTTAAACCGCAGTTGAACACTGAAGCTTTCTTT. Translation gives CLLKPQLNTEAFF.

A word on this clonotype: Just one base apart from a much larger clone, this may be a read error. This chain links TRBV7-6 with TRBJ1-3, with TRBD1 matching 7 bases. Unmatched junction bases numbered 7, after V lost 4 bases and J lost 4 bases. CDR3 length: 15 residues. Per germline, CDR1 SGHVS and CDR2 FNYEAQ. The CDR3: CASSYQGETGNTIYF. CDR3 sequence (DNA): TGTGCCAGCAGCTACCAGGGGGAAACGGGAAACACCATATATTTT.

The chain carries TRBV6-4 and TRBJ2-2; 7 bases are a match to TRBD2. V lost 0 bases, J lost 3 bases, and 7 bases stayed unmatched. CDR3 size: 17 residues. Germline loops: CDR1 MRHNA, CDR2 SNTAGT. The CDR3 nucleotides read TGTGCCAGCAGTGACTCTGGGGCTAGCGGAGACACCGGGGAGCTGTTTTTT. Residues: CASSDSGASGDTGELFF.

This clonotype was counted once. A much larger clone differs by one base, so this may be a read error. V gene TRBV3-1 combines with J gene TRBJ2-7, with D unresolved. The J call may be incorrect, as the DNA end agrees better with TRBJ2-5. This CDR3 has 17 residues. CDR1 LGHDT and CDR2 YNNKEL come from the germline V gene (reference sequence). The chain's CDR3 is CASSEVPPISFPETQYF. CDR3 coding DNA: TGTGCCAGCAGCGAGGTTCCTCCCATTTCTTTCCCTGAGACCCAGTACTTC.

As concerns this clonotype: One base away lies a much larger clone, so this may be a sequencing read error. The J gene is TRBJ1-6, the V gene TRBV9; D is undetermined. Trimming took off 1 base at V and 3 bases at J, with 8 bases between the two ends. This CDR3 region has 15 residues. Germline CDR1 SGDLS, CDR2 YYNGEE. The DNA for the CDR3 is TGTGCCAGCAGCGTAAGCGGTCTCTATAATTCACCCCTCCACTTT. It specifies CASSVSGLYNSPLHF. Combining the CDR3 with reference TRBV9 and TRBJ1-6 gives the whole variable domain DSGVTQTPKHLITATGQRVTLRCSPRSGDLSVYWYQQSLDQGLQFLIQYYNGEERAKGNILERFSAQQFPDLHSELNLSSLELGDSALYFCASSVSGLYNSPLHFGNGTRLTVT.

This clonotype was found many times. This chain joins TRBV6-7 and TRBJ1-3; no firm D call. TRBV6-7 is noted as an ORF with a role that remains uncertain. The CDR3 totals 17 residues. V lost 7 bases, J lost 0 bases, and 19 bases lay in between. CDR3 sequence: CASTPCRSTFSGNTIYF. The DNA for the CDR3 is TGTGCCAGCACCCCCTGCCGGTCGACCTTCTCTGGAAACACCATATATTTT.

This clonotype showed up many times. The V and J genes are TRBV20-1 and TRBJ2-7, with a possible D match to TRBD2 (6 bases). This CDR3 comprises 14 residues. Germline loops: CDR1 DFQATT, CDR2 SNEGSKA (reference sequence). V lost 0 bases to trimming and J lost 2 bases, with 11 bases between them. CDR3 sequence: CSARDRDFPYEQYF. As DNA, the CDR3 is TGCAGTGCTAGAGATCGGGACTTTCCCTACGAGCAGTACTTC.

The chain combines TRBV20-1 with TRBJ1-5, with TRBD1 matching over 8 bases. Losses at the gene ends were 5 bases for V and 5 bases for J; bases not matched to a gene: 8. Germline-derived CDR1 and CDR2 are DFQATT and SNEGSKA (reference sequence). The CDR3 runs to 14 residues. CDR3 in DNA: TGCAGTGCTTACCAGGACAGGGTCGATCAGCCCCAGCATTTT. Translating it yields CSAYQDRVDQPQHF.

This clonotype was counted a few times. The chain recombines TRBV20-1 with TRBJ2-3; no clear D gene. Germline values: CDR1 DFQATT, CDR2 SNEGSKA (reference sequence). V was trimmed by 1 base and J by 3 bases, leaving 11 bases between them. This CDR3 is built from 14 residues. CDR3 bases: TGCAGTGCTAGAGGCAACGGGTTGACAGATACGCAGTATTTT. It translates to CSARGNGLTDTQYF.

Of note for this clonotype: A much larger clone differs by one base, so this may be a read error. The rearrangement uses TRBV9 and TRBJ2-1; 7 bases match TRBD2. The length of the CDR3 is 20 residues. Germline lookup yields CDR1 SGDLS and CDR2 YYNGEE. V trimming: 7 bases; J trimming: 0 bases; junction bases outside the gene matches: 22. The CDR3 DNA reads as TGTGCCAGCGGCGCCCGATCGGGAGGCCGACGGTTAAGCTCCTACAATGAGCAGTTCTTC. Amino acid sequence: CASGARSGGRRLSSYNEQFF.

Notes on this clonotype: With a much larger clone just one base away, this may be a read error. V is TRBV5-8 and J is TRBJ1-1; D perhaps matches TRBD1 (5 bases). The CDR3 extends over 13 amino acids. CDR1 and CDR2 from the germline V gene are SGHTS and YDEGEE. CDR3 nucleotides: TGTGCCAGCAGCTTATGGGGGAACGCTGAAGCTTTCTTT. This translates into CASSLWGNAEAFF.

This clonotype was recorded many times. The V and J genes are TRBV27 and TRBJ2-7; D not resolved. The germline V gene encodes CDR1 MNHEY and CDR2 SMNVEV (reference sequence). Trimming took off 3 bases at V and 0 bases at J, with 12 bases between the two ends. This CDR3 spans 15 amino acids. In nucleotides, the CDR3 is TGTGCCAGCAGTTTGAAGGGCTGGAGCTCCTACGAGCAGTACGTC. As protein: CASSLKGWSSYEQYV.

This clonotype was counted ten times or more. The V and J genes are TRBV3-1 and TRBJ2-5; D is unresolved. Germline values: CDR1 LGHDT, CDR2 YNNKEL (reference sequence). The CDR3 length is 17 residues. V gave up 5 bases and J gave up 5 bases, with 24 bases separating them. This CDR3 reads CASSVNPPISFSETQYF. CDR3 coding DNA: TGTGCCAGCAGCGTTAATCCTCCCATTTCTTTCTCTGAGACCCAGTACTTC.

This clonotype was picked up many times. V gene TRBV9 combines with J gene TRBJ1-3; 9 nucleotides agree with TRBD1. Unmatched junction bases numbered 8, after V lost 4 bases and J lost 0 bases. Germline V CDR1 and CDR2: SGDLS, YYNGEE. This CDR3 is built from 17 residues. CDR3 DNA: TGTGCCAGCAGCACTGGACAGGGGCCGGGCTCTGGAAACACCATATATTTT. As protein: CASSTGQGPGSGNTIYF.

This clonotype was picked up many times. The chain joins TRBV6-8 to TRBJ1-2; D uncertain. This CDR3 comprises 17 residues. With 5 bases removed from V and 4 bases from J, the gap between germline ends came to 23 bases. The germline V gene encodes CDR1 MNHGY and CDR2 SAAAGT. The CDR3 nucleotides read TGTGCCAGCAGTCTTGGAGCACGCTCTAGAAAGACCTATGGCTACACCTTC. As protein: CASSLGARSRKTYGYTF.

This clonotype was observed at least ten times. This chain uses TRBV7-9 with TRBJ1-4; 9 bases are shared with TRBD1. V was pared by 5 bases and J by 8 bases, with 3 bases of the junction left unmatched. Germline CDR1 reads SEHNR; CDR2 reads FQNEAQ (reference sequence). CDR3 size: 13 residues. The CDR3 sequence: CASSMGQGEKLFF. The CDR3 coding sequence is TGTGCCAGCAGCATGGGACAGGGAGAAAAACTGTTTTTT.

As to this clonotype: This clone may be a read error of a much larger clone one base away. This rearrangement joins TRBV9 to TRBJ1-1, with 10 bases that match TRBD1. V lost 2 bases to trimming and J lost 4 bases; unmatched junction nucleotides: 8. CDR3 length equals 16 residues. Germline V gene lookup returns CDR1 SGDLS and CDR2 YYNGEE. The CDR3 region is CASSVEGRDRGTEAFF. The CDR3 DNA sequence: TGTGCCAGCAGCGTCGAGGGTCGGGACAGGGGCACTGAAGCTTTCTTT.

The genes are TRBV11-2 and TRBJ2-3; 7 positions match TRBD2. The CDR3 length is 14 residues. V was clipped by 1 base and J by 9 bases; unmatched bases: 7. Germline V gene sequence: CDR1 SGHAT, CDR2 FQNNGV. The CDR3 is CASSLASGTGTQYF. The CDR3 coding sequence is TGTGCCAGCAGCTTAGCTAGCGGTACGGGGACGCAGTATTTT.

This clonotype was detected ten times or more. This chain links TRBV14 with TRBJ2-7; D gene ambiguous. V gave up 0 bases and J gave up 2 bases, with 11 bases separating them. The length of the CDR3 is 15 residues. Germline V lookup: CDR1 SGHDN, CDR2 FVKESK. In DNA form, the CDR3 reads TGTGCCAGCAGCCAAGATGAAGCTTTACCCTACGAGCAGTACTTC. Amino acids: CASSQDEALPYEQYF.

Many counts were recorded for this clonotype. The rearrangement uses TRBV25-1 and TRBJ1-4, with D maybe TRBD1 (6 bases). This CDR3 contains 14 residues. The germline gives CDR1 MGHDK, CDR2 SYGVNS. Deletions cut 4 bases from V and 6 bases from J, with 12 bases between. This CDR3 reads CASSGWGRDEKLFF. The CDR3 bases are TGTGCCAGCAGTGGGTGGGGGCGTGATGAAAAACTGTTTTTT.

With respect to this clonotype: This clone may be a read error of a much larger clone one base away. This chain joins TRBV12-5 and TRBJ2-1; no reliable D call. Germline loops: CDR1 LGHNT, CDR2 FRNRAP. This CDR3 is built from 14 residues. CDR3 protein: CASGFWSSCNEQFF. The DNA for the CDR3 is TGTGCTAGTGGTTTCTGGAGCTCCTGCAATGAGCAGTTCTTC.